This T cell receptor beta chain came from a study of PD-1 blockade in classical Hodgkin lymphoma. Study-wide results and caveats: Newly diagnosed patients were said to have less baseline TCR diversity than healthy donors did. While CD8+ TCR diversity did not rise significantly by C4D1, CD4+ TCR diversity did.

All the patients suffered relapse after autologous stem cell transplantation, and brentuximab vedotin exposure differed. The assay was immunoSEQ multiplex PCR, and TCRdb's table has in-frame clones only and misses some. The top ten clones hold around 22% of a sample with some 46,000 clones, 80% of them seen once. A word on this clone: Its antigen is unidentified.

Material: peripheral blood mononuclear cells (PBMCs), obtained before the second cycle of nivolumab. This sequence was found in a human donor with classical Hodgkin lymphoma.

CDR3 sequence reads: CASSPPSGRGQNYGYTF. CDR3 DNA: TGTGCCAGCTCACCACCGTCGGGCAGGGGACAAAACTATGGCTACACCTTC. The chain joins TRBV18 to TRBJ1-2; D possibly corresponds to TRBD1 (6 bases). This CDR3 contains 17 residues. V shed 0 bases and J shed 2 bases, with 16 bases lying between them. The germline gives CDR1 KGHSH, CDR2 LQKENI.